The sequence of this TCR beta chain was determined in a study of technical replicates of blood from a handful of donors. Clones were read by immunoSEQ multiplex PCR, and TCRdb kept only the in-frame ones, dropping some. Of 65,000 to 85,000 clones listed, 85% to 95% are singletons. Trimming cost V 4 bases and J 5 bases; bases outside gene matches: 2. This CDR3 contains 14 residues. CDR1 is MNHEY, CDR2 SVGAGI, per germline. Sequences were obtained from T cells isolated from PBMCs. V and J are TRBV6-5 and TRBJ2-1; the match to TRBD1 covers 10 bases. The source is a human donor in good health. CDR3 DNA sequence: TGTGCCAGCAGTTGGGGGACAGGGGACAATGAGCAGTTCTTC. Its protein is CASSWGTGDNEQFF.